Shown below are 25 T cell receptor beta chains from a single sample sequenced in a study of blood T cells in healthy people across ages. The use of a sample-barcoded 5' primer and a J-beta primer mix characterized a second PCR of 7 to 11 cycles. From the 5' RACE reads, TCRdb called clonotypes with MiXCR, one entry per CDR3 protein. The table has 800,000 to 950,000 distinct CDR3 sequences, around 48% seen once; the top ten hold under 15%. The specimen sequenced was blood. The receptors were gathered from a man aged 25 to 40 in good health.

In this sample, this clonotype turned up a few times. The CDR3 DNA is TGTGCCAGCAGTTTATTGGGCAGGGCCTACAATGAGCAGTTCTTC. Translated, it gives CASSLLGRAYNEQFF. V gene TRBV28 combines with J gene TRBJ2-1; D is possibly TRBD1 (5 bases). The length of the CDR3 is 15 residues. Deletions cut 1 base from V and 2 bases from J, with 9 bases between. CDR1 and CDR2 (germline): MDHEN, SYDVKM.

This clonotype was counted many times. CDR3 coding DNA: TGCAGTGCTAGAATCGGGGGGTCCCAAGAGACCCAGTACTTC. Its protein is CSARIGGSQETQYF. V gene TRBV20-1 combines with J gene TRBJ2-5; TRBD2 agrees at 7 bases. Germline V gene data show CDR1 as DFQATT and CDR2 as SNEGSKA (reference sequence). The junction had 4 bases not matched to a gene; V was cut back by 2 bases and J by 1 base. This CDR3 has 14 residues.

The chain combines TRBV6-5 with TRBJ1-1; D gene unclear. Germline V CDR1 and CDR2: MNHEY, SVGAGI. V lost 0 bases and J 8 bases, leaving 13 bases between the germline ends. The CDR3 runs 14 residues. CDR3 DNA: TGTGCCAGCAGTTACTCAGGGTACCGAGGGGAAGCTTTCTTT. Protein sequence: CASSYSGYRGEAFF.

This clonotype was seen only a few times. The V call is TRBV6-5, the J call TRBJ2-1, with D possibly TRBD2 on 6 matching bases. This CDR3 spans 14 amino acids. V was pared by 6 bases and J by 4 bases, with 13 bases between. The germline V gene has CDR1 MNHEY and CDR2 SVGAGI. CDR3 sequence (DNA): TGTGCCAGCAGCCGGGACGGGGGTTACAATGAGCAGTTCTTC. Its translation: CASSRDGGYNEQFF.

The J gene is TRBJ2-7, the V gene TRBV5-6; possible D gene TRBD1, 6 bases. The V and J ends lost 0 bases and 4 bases respectively, with 14 bases between them. Germline V gene lookup returns CDR1 SGHDT and CDR2 YYEEEE. This CDR3 is 15 amino acids long. The CDR3 region has the DNA TGTGCCAGCAGCTTGGAAGGCAGGGGAAGGTACGAGCAGTACTTC. The encoded protein is CASSLEGRGRYEQYF.

The chain couples TRBV10-3 to TRBJ2-2; 9 bases align to TRBD2. J was trimmed by 1 base and V by 7 bases; bases with no gene match: 7. Germline assignment: CDR1 ENHRY and CDR2 SYGVKD. This CDR3 contains 16 residues. The CDR3 reads CAITRLAAMNTGELFF. The CDR3 coding sequence is TGTGCCATCACGAGACTAGCGGCAATGAACACCGGGGAGCTGTTTTTT.

In this sample, this clonotype turned up a few times. The CDR3 is CASSPSFSQGTHEQYF. Here the CDR3 DNA reads TGTGCCAGCAGCCCTTCATTCAGCCAGGGGACCCACGAGCAGTACTTC. This rearrangement joins TRBV7-9 to TRBJ2-7, with D possibly being TRBD1 (6 bases). This CDR3 spans 16 amino acids. The V end lost 5 bases, the J end lost 5 bases, and 22 bases lay between the germline ends. Germline V lookup: CDR1 SEHNR, CDR2 FQNEAQ (reference sequence). Combining the CDR3 with reference TRBV7-9 and TRBJ2-7 gives the whole variable domain DTGVSQNPRHKITKRGQNVTFRCDPISEHNRLYWYRQTLGQGPEFLTYFQNEAQLEKSRLLSDRFSAERPKGSFSTLEIQRTEQGDSAMYLCASSPSFSQGTHEQYFGPGTRLTVT.

This clonotype was detected a few times. This chain links TRBV5-1 with TRBJ2-7; 9 positions agree with TRBD1. The CDR3 runs 15 residues. CDR1 is SGHRS and CDR2 is YFSETQ in the germline V gene. V lost 4 bases and J lost 2; bases outside the gene matches: 7. The DNA of the CDR3 is TGCGCCAGCAGCCCCGGGACAGGGTTGACCTACGAGCAGTACTTC. This encodes CASSPGTGLTYEQYF.

This clonotype was recorded a few times. The chain joins TRBV5-1 to TRBJ1-1, with a weak D call TRBD1 (6 bases). The CDR3 is made up of 14 amino acids. V was trimmed by 2 bases and J by 8 bases, leaving 16 bases between them. The germline V gene has CDR1 SGHRS and CDR2 YFSETQ. In DNA form, the CDR3 reads TGCGCCAGCAGCTTCCAGGGACAAACGGAGGAAGCTTTCTTT. Its translation: CASSFQGQTEEAFF.

This clonotype was picked up a small number of times. The rearrangement joins TRBV7-8 to TRBJ2-3; D unclear. The CDR3 spans 15 residues. Germline loops: CDR1 SGHVS, CDR2 FQNEAQ. The ends were cut back, 1 base at V and 4 bases at J, with 12 bases in the middle. CDR3 nucleotide sequence: TGTGCCAGCAGCTTAGGGGTAAACCACGCAGATACGCAGTATTTT. It specifies CASSLGVNHADTQYF.

This clonotype was detected a few times. This rearrangement joins TRBV5-1 to TRBJ2-7; 7 bases line up with TRBD1. J lost 6 bases, V lost 4 bases, and 13 bases had no gene match. There are 15 residues in the CDR3. Per the germline V gene, CDR1 is SGHRS and CDR2 is YFSETQ. The CDR3 spells CASSPADLTGREQYF. Here the CDR3 DNA reads TGCGCCAGCAGCCCAGCAGACCTGACAGGGCGCGAGCAGTACTTC.

V is TRBV10-3 and J is TRBJ2-1; 7 bases agree with TRBD1. The CDR3 spans 16 residues. Germline V CDR1 and CDR2: ENHRY, SYGVKD. V lost 0 bases to trimming and J lost 3 bases; unmatched junction nucleotides: 5. The CDR3: CAISESWGQFYNEQFF. Here the CDR3 DNA reads TGTGCCATCAGTGAGTCGTGGGGACAGTTCTACAATGAGCAGTTCTTC.

The rearrangement links TRBV6-5 to TRBJ2-4, with 9 bases identical to TRBD1. The CDR3 loop spans 15 amino acids. The germline V gene encodes CDR1 MNHEY and CDR2 SVGAGI. The V gene end was trimmed by 2 bases and the J gene end by 13 bases; junction bases not matched to a gene: 12. The CDR3 nucleotides are TGTGCCAGCAGTTACGAGCCAGGGACAGGGACTAAGCAGTACTTC. Amino acids: CASSYEPGTGTKQYF.

Written as DNA, the CDR3 is TGTGCCAGCAGCTTAGCGCGGCAGGGGAATCCAGGCTACACCTTC. This translates into CASSLARQGNPGYTF. This rearrangement joins TRBV7-2 to TRBJ1-2, with D possibly TRBD1 on 6 matching bases. V was clipped by 0 bases and J by 8 bases, with 16 bases between them. The germline V gene encodes CDR1 SGHTA and CDR2 FQGNSA. The CDR3 loop spans 15 amino acids.

This clonotype occurred a few times. The rearrangement uses TRBV3-1 and TRBJ2-3; 10 nucleotides line up with TRBD2. The CDR3 is made up of 17 amino acids. The germline gives CDR1 LGHDT, CDR2 YNNKEL (reference sequence). The J segment lost 2 bases and the V segment lost 1 base, leaving 6 bases of the junction unmatched. CDR3 DNA sequence: TGTGCCAGCAGCCAAGGTGAAGCGGGGGGGTTCACAGATACGCAGTATTTT. Translated, it gives CASSQGEAGGFTDTQYF.

This clonotype appeared a few times. The CDR3 DNA sequence: TGTGCCAGCACCAATCCTAGCGGTTCCACAGATACGCAGTATTTT. This translates into CASTNPSGSTDTQYF. The chain employs TRBV7-2 and TRBJ2-3, with TRBD2 matching 7 bases. The CDR3 is 15 amino acids. V trimming: 7 bases; J trimming: 2 bases; junction bases outside the gene matches: 9. The germline gives CDR1 SGHTA, CDR2 FQGNSA.

The chain carries TRBV7-2 and TRBJ2-3, with 9 nucleotides matching TRBD2. CDR1 SGHTA and CDR2 FQGNSA come from the germline V gene. CDR3 length: 16 residues. V lost 3 bases to trimming and J lost 6 bases; unmatched junction nucleotides: 10. The CDR3 DNA is TGTGCCAGCAGCTTTAATAGCGGGGGCACCGCGGATACGCAGTATTTT. It codes for CASSFNSGGTADTQYF.

This clonotype was counted between two and nine times. V and J are TRBV12-3 or TRBV12-4 and TRBJ1-1, with TRBD1 matching over 8 bases. V lost 6 bases and J lost 4; bases outside the gene matches: 1. CDR3 size: 12 residues. The CDR3 coding sequence is TGTGCCAGCAGGACAGGGGTCACTGAAGCTTTCTTT. Amino acid sequence: CASRTGVTEAFF.

This clonotype was picked up a small number of times. V is TRBV6-5 and J is TRBJ2-3, with 9 bases lining up with TRBD1. The CDR3 totals 14 residues. Germline V gene sequence: CDR1 MNHEY, CDR2 SVGAGI. V shed 4 bases and J 7 bases; nucleotides not matched to a gene: 6. The CDR3 region is CASSFSGTGYTQYF. CDR3 DNA sequence: TGTGCCAGCAGTTTCTCCGGGACAGGGTATACGCAGTATTTT.

This chain joins TRBV7-8 and TRBJ1-4; no reliable D call. Germline values: CDR1 SGHVS, CDR2 FQNEAQ. The ends were cut back, 3 bases at V and 0 bases at J, with 14 bases in the middle. The CDR3 loop spans 17 amino acids. This CDR3 reads CASSFDSLDATNEKLFF. Written as DNA, the CDR3 is TGTGCCAGCAGCTTCGACTCTCTGGATGCAACTAATGAAAAACTGTTTTTT.

This chain uses TRBV20-1 with TRBJ2-1, with D tentatively TRBD2 (5 bases). The CDR3 runs 14 residues. Germline values: CDR1 DFQATT, CDR2 SNEGSKA (reference sequence). Trimming removed 5 bases from V and 6 bases from J, with 17 bases in between. The CDR3 DNA sequence: TGCAGTGCTCTAGTTCCGGAGGTCTCCAATGAGCAGTTCTTC. It is translated as CSALVPEVSNEQFF.

The chain uses TRBV4-3 and TRBJ1-6; D is unresolved. In germline, CDR1 is LGHNA, CDR2 YSLEER. Between the trimmed V and J ends, which lost 1 base and 0 bases, there was a span of 19 bases. The CDR3 totals 20 residues. The CDR3 here is CASSQGAGGGGSSYNSPLHF. In DNA form, the CDR3 reads TGCGCCAGCAGCCAAGGTGCGGGAGGTGGCGGGAGCTCCTATAATTCACCCCTCCACTTT.

This clonotype appeared a few times. The chain carries TRBV11-2 and TRBJ2-1, with D unclear. Germline CDR1 and CDR2: SGHAT and FQNNGV. Deletions cut 4 bases from V and 0 bases from J, with 10 bases between. CDR3 length: 15 residues. The CDR3 nucleotides are TGTGCCAGCAGCTCAACTTTAGGCTCCTACAATGAGCAGTTCTTC. It translates to CASSSTLGSYNEQFF.

V usage is TRBV29-1 and J usage is TRBJ1-1; 7 nucleotides line up with TRBD1. There are 15 residues in the CDR3. The germline V gene encodes CDR1 SQVTM and CDR2 ANQGSEA. V shed 4 bases, J shed 6 bases, and the junction held 14 bases outside the gene matches. CDR3 sequence: CSVAPAGGLFPEAFF. The CDR3, as DNA: TGCAGCGTTGCCCCTGCAGGGGGATTGTTCCCTGAAGCTTTCTTT.

This clonotype has more than one count but fewer than ten. V gene TRBV28 combines with J gene TRBJ1-5; 7 nucleotides line up with TRBD1. The CDR3 covers 13 residues. V was pared by 8 bases and J by 4 bases, with 5 bases of the junction left unmatched. In germline, CDR1 is MDHEN, CDR2 SYDVKM. CDR3 DNA sequence: TGTGCCAGCCGACAGGGTTCGAATCAGCCCCAGCATTTT. Amino acids: CASRQGSNQPQHF.